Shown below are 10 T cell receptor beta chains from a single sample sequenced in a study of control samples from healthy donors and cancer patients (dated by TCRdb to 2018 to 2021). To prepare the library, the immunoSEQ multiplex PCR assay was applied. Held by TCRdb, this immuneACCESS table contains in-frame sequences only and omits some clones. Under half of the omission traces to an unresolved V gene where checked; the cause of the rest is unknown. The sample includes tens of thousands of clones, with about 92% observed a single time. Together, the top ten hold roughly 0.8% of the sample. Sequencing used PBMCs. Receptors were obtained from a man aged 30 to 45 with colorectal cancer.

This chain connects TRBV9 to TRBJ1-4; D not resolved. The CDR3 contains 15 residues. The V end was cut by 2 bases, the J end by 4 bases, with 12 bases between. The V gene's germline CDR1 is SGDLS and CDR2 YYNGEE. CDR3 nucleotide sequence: TGTGCCAGCAGCGTCACCGCCCTCTTTAATGAAAAACTGTTTTTT. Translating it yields CASSVTALFNEKLFF.

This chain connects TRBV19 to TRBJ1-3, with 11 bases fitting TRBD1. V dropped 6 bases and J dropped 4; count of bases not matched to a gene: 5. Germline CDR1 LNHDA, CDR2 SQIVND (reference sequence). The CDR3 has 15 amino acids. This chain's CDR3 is CASSRDRGTGNTIYF. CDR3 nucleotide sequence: TGTGCCAGTAGCCGGGACAGGGGGACAGGAAACACCATATATTTT.

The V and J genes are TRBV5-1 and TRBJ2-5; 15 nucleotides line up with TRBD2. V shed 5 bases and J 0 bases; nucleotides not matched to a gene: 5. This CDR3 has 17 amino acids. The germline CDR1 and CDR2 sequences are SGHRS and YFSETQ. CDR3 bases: TGCGCCAGCAGGTCCGGGACTAGCGGGGGGAACCAAGAGACCCAGTACTTC. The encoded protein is CASRSGTSGGNQETQYF.

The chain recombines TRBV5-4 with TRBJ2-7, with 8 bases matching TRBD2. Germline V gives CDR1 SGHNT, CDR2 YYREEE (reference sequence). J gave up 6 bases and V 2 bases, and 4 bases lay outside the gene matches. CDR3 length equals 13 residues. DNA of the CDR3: TGTGCCAGCAGCTTACCCGGGACTAGCGAGCAGTACTTC. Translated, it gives CASSLPGTSEQYF. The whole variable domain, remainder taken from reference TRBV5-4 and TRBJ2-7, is ETGVTQSPTHLIKTRGQQVTLRCSSQSGHNTVSWYQQALGQGPQFIFQYYREEENGRGNFPPRFSGLQFPNYSSELNVNALELDDSALYLCASSLPGTSEQYFGPGTRLTVT.

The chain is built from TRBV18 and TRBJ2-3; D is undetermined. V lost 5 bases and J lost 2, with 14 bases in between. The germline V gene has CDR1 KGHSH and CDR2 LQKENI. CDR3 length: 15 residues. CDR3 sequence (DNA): TGTGCCAGCTCATCAGGCTCGGAATACACAGATACGCAGTATTTT. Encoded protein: CASSSGSEYTDTQYF.

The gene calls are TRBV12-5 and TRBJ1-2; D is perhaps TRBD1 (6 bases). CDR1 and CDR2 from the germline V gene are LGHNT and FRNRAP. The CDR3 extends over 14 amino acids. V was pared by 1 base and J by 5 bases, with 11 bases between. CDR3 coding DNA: TGTGCTAGTGGTTTGGCCGGGACACCTTATGGCTACACCTTC. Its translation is CASGLAGTPYGYTF. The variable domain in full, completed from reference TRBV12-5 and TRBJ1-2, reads DARVTQTPRHKVTEMGQEVTMRCQPILGHNTVFWYRQTMMQGLELLAYFRNRAPLDDSGMPKDRFSAEMPDATLATLKIQPSEPRDSAVYFCASGLAGTPYGYTFGSGTRLTVV.

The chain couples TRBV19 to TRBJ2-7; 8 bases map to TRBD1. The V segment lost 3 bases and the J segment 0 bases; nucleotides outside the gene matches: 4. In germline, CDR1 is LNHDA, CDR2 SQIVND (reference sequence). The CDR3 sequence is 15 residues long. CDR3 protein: CASSILTGGSYEQYF. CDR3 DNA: TGTGCCAGTAGTATCCTAACAGGGGGCTCCTACGAGCAGTACTTC.

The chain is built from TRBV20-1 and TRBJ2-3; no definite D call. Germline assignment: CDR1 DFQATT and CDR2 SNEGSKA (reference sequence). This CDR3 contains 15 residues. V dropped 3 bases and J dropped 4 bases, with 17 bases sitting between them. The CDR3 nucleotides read TGCAGTGCTAGTATGGAACAACGCATCGCAGATACGCAGTATTTT. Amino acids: CSASMEQRIADTQYF.

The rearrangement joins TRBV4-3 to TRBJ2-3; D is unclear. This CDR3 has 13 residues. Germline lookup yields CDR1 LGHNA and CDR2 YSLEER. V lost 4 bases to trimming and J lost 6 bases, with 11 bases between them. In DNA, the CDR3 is TGCGCCAGCAGCCTTAATCCGGGCGATACGCAGTATTTT. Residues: CASSLNPGDTQYF.

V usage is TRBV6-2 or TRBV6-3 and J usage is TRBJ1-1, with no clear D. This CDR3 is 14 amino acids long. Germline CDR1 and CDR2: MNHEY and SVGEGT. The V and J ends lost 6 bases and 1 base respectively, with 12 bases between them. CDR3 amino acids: CASRPPPKNTEAFF. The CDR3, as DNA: TGTGCCAGCAGACCTCCCCCTAAGAACACTGAAGCTTTCTTT.